What follows are 27 T cell receptor beta chains derived from one specimen sequenced in a study of blood T cell repertoires in COVID-19. Assay used: immunoSEQ multiplex PCR; TCRdb lists only in-frame clones, some missing. The sample records more than 110,000 clones, around 90% being singletons. Sequenced sample: peripheral blood. The receptors come from a woman older than 75 with acute or convalescent COVID-19.

CDR3: CASSPRADLGSVGYTEAFF. The CDR3 nucleotides are TGCGCCAGCAGTCCCCGCGCGGACTTAGGTAGTGTTGGGTACACTGAAGCTTTCTTT. The genes are TRBV23-1 and TRBJ1-1; D is unclear. TRBV23-1 is an ORF, with its function uncertain. V was shortened by 4 bases and J by 3 bases, with 27 bases between the two germline ends. There are 19 residues in the CDR3.

The chain uses TRBV10-3 and TRBJ2-2; D might be TRBD2 (5 bases). The CDR3 extends over 12 amino acids. Trimming pared 6 bases from V and 6 bases from J, leaving 8 bases between. From germline, CDR1 is ENHRY and CDR2 SYGVKD. The DNA for the CDR3 is TGTGCCATCAGCGAGGGCCCCGGGGAGCTGTTTTTT. It specifies CAISEGPGELFF.

This rearrangement joins TRBV18 to TRBJ1-1; no clear D. V dropped 3 bases and J dropped 0 bases, with 5 bases sitting between them. This CDR3 contains 13 residues. Per germline, CDR1 KGHSH and CDR2 LQKENI. This CDR3 reads CASSPEVNTEAFF. CDR3 nucleotides: TGTGCCAGCTCACCGGAGGTGAACACTGAAGCTTTCTTT.

The V and J genes are TRBV6-5 and TRBJ1-2; D might be TRBD1 (6 bases). Trimming pared 2 bases from V and 4 bases from J, leaving 14 bases between. CDR3 length equals 15 residues. CDR1 is MNHEY and CDR2 is SVGAGI in the germline V gene. CDR3: CASSYRIDRIYGYTF. CDR3 nucleotides: TGTGCCAGCAGTTACCGGATCGACAGGATCTATGGCTACACCTTC.

The CDR3 loop is CASSVDRNTEAFF. CDR3 DNA sequence: TGCGCCAGCAGCGTGGACAGGAACACTGAAGCTTTCTTT. The chain has TRBV5-1 and TRBJ1-1, with D possibly TRBD1 on 6 matching bases. The germline V and J ends were trimmed by 4 bases and 1 base, with 8 bases remaining between them. The germline V gene encodes CDR1 SGHRS and CDR2 YFSETQ. The CDR3 extends over 13 amino acids. The full variable domain, completed using reference TRBV5-1 and TRBJ1-1, is KAGVTQTPRYLIKTRGQQVTLSCSPISGHRSVSWYQQTPGQGLQFLFEYFSETQRNKGNFPGRFSGRQFSNSRSEMNVSTLELGDSALYLCASSVDRNTEAFFGQGTRLTVV.

This chain uses TRBV7-9 with TRBJ1-2; 7 bases agree with TRBD1. The CDR3 is 12 residues long. With 7 bases clipped from V and 8 bases from J, the junction kept 7 bases outside the gene matches. The germline V gene has CDR1 SEHNR and CDR2 FQNEAQ (reference sequence). CDR3 amino acids: CASTTGSGGYTF. The CDR3 bases are TGTGCCAGCACGACAGGGTCGGGAGGCTACACCTTC.

The rearrangement uses TRBV10-3 and TRBJ1-2, with D maybe TRBD1 (6 bases). Per the germline V gene, CDR1 is ENHRY and CDR2 is SYGVKD. CDR3 length equals 14 residues. V shed 6 bases and J shed 10 bases, with 21 bases lying between them. The CDR3 DNA reads as TGTGCCATCAGGGACAGTTCCCGGCCCGAAAACTACACCTTC. Translation gives CAIRDSSRPENYTF.

V and J are TRBV2 and TRBJ2-5, with a weak D call TRBD1 (5 bases). CDR1 and CDR2 from the germline V gene are SNHLY and FYNNEI. Deletions cut 2 bases from V and 2 bases from J, with 9 bases between. The CDR3 spans 14 residues. The CDR3 sequence is CASSELTVQETQYF. The CDR3 bases are TGTGCCAGCAGTGAATTGACAGTACAAGAGACCCAGTACTTC.

The rearrangement joins TRBV7-2 to TRBJ2-5, with unresolved D. Trimming shortened V by 1 base and J by 0 bases, and 6 bases separated the two germline ends. Per germline, CDR1 SGHTA and CDR2 FQGNSA. The CDR3 length is 14 residues. The CDR3 DNA reads TGTGCCAGCAGCTTAGATCTTAACCAAGAGACCCAGTACTTC. Protein product: CASSLDLNQETQYF.

This chain joins TRBV11-3 and TRBJ1-6; tentative D call: TRBD1 (5 bases). Germline values: CDR1 SGHNT, CDR2 YENEEA. Deletions cut 5 bases from V and 7 bases from J, with 12 bases between. The CDR3 extends over 14 amino acids. The CDR3 sequence is CASSEGRINSPLHF. CDR3 sequence (DNA): TGTGCCAGCAGCGAGGGGAGGATCAATTCACCCCTCCACTTT.

The rearrangement joins TRBV6-6 to TRBJ1-6, with TRBD1 matching over 8 bases. With 5 bases clipped from V and 0 bases from J, the junction kept 12 bases outside the gene matches. Germline V gene sequence: CDR1 MNHNY, CDR2 SVGAGI (reference sequence). The CDR3 sequence is 19 residues long. The CDR3, as DNA: TGTGCCAGCAGTCGAAATGGACAGGGATCGAGCTCCTATAATTCACCCCTCCACTTT. Its translation: CASSRNGQGSSSYNSPLHF.

This chain links TRBV7-6 with TRBJ2-3; D not certain. The CDR3 has 15 amino acids. The V gene lost 0 bases and the J gene lost 0 bases, with 7 bases spanning the gap. Germline V CDR1 and CDR2: SGHVS, FNYEAQ. CDR3 protein: CASSLAGTSTDTQYF. CDR3 coding DNA: TGTGCCAGCAGCTTAGCCGGTACTAGCACAGATACGCAGTATTTT.

The chain has TRBV28 and TRBJ1-1; 10 bases align to TRBD1. Trimming cost V 5 bases and J 11 bases; bases outside gene matches: 14. Germline CDR1 is MDHEN and CDR2 is SYDVKM. This CDR3 is 15 amino acids long. The CDR3 spells CASSRPGTGALGAFF. In DNA, the CDR3 is TGTGCCAGCAGTCGTCCCGGGACAGGGGCCCTTGGGGCTTTCTTT.

The chain couples TRBV19 to TRBJ1-2; 7 bases agree with TRBD1. The J segment lost 3 bases and the V segment lost 3 bases, leaving 1 base of the junction unmatched. The CDR3 has 13 amino acids. Germline loops: CDR1 LNHDA, CDR2 SQIVND (reference sequence). The CDR3 protein is CASSIGQDYGYTF. The CDR3 coding sequence is TGTGCCAGTAGTATTGGACAGGACTATGGCTACACCTTC.

The CDR3 DNA follows: TGTGCCAGCAGCCCCACTCAGGAACGAAAAACTGAAGCTTTCTTT. Translated: CASSPTQERKTEAFF. The rearrangement joins TRBV6-6 to TRBJ1-1; D gene uncertain. V was trimmed by 6 bases and J by 5 bases, leaving 19 bases between them. From germline, CDR1 is MNHNY and CDR2 SVGAGI (reference sequence). This CDR3 comprises 15 residues.

The chain carries TRBV7-9 and TRBJ1-4; possibly TRBD1 for D (5 bases). V shed 4 bases and J shed 2 bases, with 8 bases lying between them. This CDR3 region has 14 residues. Per germline, CDR1 SEHNR and CDR2 FQNEAQ (reference sequence). In DNA, the CDR3 is TGTGCCAGCAGCTACGGGGGTACTAATGAAAAACTGTTTTTT. Translating it yields CASSYGGTNEKLFF. Full variable domain (remainder filled in from reference TRBV7-9 and TRBJ1-4): DTGVSQNPRHKITKRGQNVTFRCDPISEHNRLYWYRQTLGQGPEFLTYFQNEAQLEKSRLLSDRFSAERPKGSFSTLEIQRTEQGDSAMYLCASSYGGTNEKLFFGSGTQLSVL.

The gene calls are TRBV7-2 and TRBJ2-6; D is possibly TRBD1 (5 bases). There are 15 residues in the CDR3. V was cut by 5 bases and J by 9 bases, with 17 bases left in between. Germline V gene data show CDR1 as SGHTA and CDR2 as FQGNSA. For the CDR3, the DNA is TGTGCCAGCAGCCCCTCCCATTCAGGGTTCAACGTCCTGACTTTC. Its protein product is CASSPSHSGFNVLTF.

On this clone: An end of the junction differs from the germline gene, which may be a read error. The chain couples TRBV7-9 to TRBJ1-1; 7 bases line up with TRBD1. CDR1 SEHNR and CDR2 FQNEAQ come from the germline V gene (reference sequence). The CDR3 has 15 amino acids. The CDR3 DNA follows: TGTGCCAGCAGCTTAGAAGTTTCATGGACAGGAAATTCAAACTTT. Translated: CASSLEVSWTGNSNF.

The rearrangement links TRBV7-2 to TRBJ2-1, with D possibly being TRBD1 (5 bases). The length of the CDR3 is 16 residues. The V end was cut by 0 bases, the J end by 5 bases, with 14 bases between. From germline, CDR1 is SGHTA and CDR2 FQGNSA. This CDR3 is CASSLAGRATHNEQFF. The CDR3 nucleotides are TGTGCCAGCAGCTTAGCTGGCAGGGCCACTCACAATGAGCAGTTCTTC.

The chain links TRBV11-2 to TRBJ2-1; possible D gene TRBD2, 5 bases. Trimming stripped 5 bases from V and 6 bases from J, with 11 bases between. The CDR3 sequence is 13 residues long. Germline lookup yields CDR1 SGHAT and CDR2 FQNNGV. The CDR3 spells CASSPGLLNEQFF. As DNA, the CDR3 is TGTGCCAGCAGCCCCGGACTCCTCAATGAGCAGTTCTTC.

This rearrangement joins TRBV20-1 to TRBJ1-6; maybe TRBD1 (5 bases). This CDR3 is 11 amino acids long. Trimming removed 6 bases from V and 14 bases from J, with 14 bases in between. The germline V gene encodes CDR1 DFQATT and CDR2 SNEGSKA (reference sequence). CDR3 residues: CSAQETETLHF. The CDR3 DNA sequence: TGCAGTGCCCAAGAGACAGAGACCCTCCACTTT.

On this clone: Other DNA sequences in this sample translate to the same CDR3. The chain recombines TRBV2 with TRBJ1-1; the D gene is possibly TRBD1 (6 bases). Germline assignment: CDR1 SNHLY and CDR2 FYNNEI. The V gene lost 8 bases and the J gene lost 4 bases, with 11 bases spanning the gap. The CDR3 totals 12 residues. The CDR3 DNA reads TGTGCCAGCCGAGGGGGTGGCACTGAAGCTTTCTTT. Its translation: CASRGGGTEAFF. The full variable domain, with the rest looked up from reference TRBV2 and TRBJ1-1, is EPEVTQTPSHQVTQMGQEVILRCVPISNHLYFYWYRQILGQKVEFLVSFYNNEISEKSEIFDDQFSVERPDGSNFTLKIRSTKLEDSAMYFCASRGGGTEAFFGQGTRLTVV.

This chain uses TRBV2 with TRBJ1-2, with 9 positions matching TRBD1. The V gene's germline CDR1 is SNHLY and CDR2 FYNNEI. With 5 bases clipped from V and 4 bases from J, the junction kept 5 bases outside the gene matches. The CDR3 spans 14 residues. The CDR3 DNA reads as TGTGCCAGCAGTTCGACAGGGGGAATCTATGGCTACACCTTC. Protein product: CASSSTGGIYGYTF.

The chain recombines TRBV7-2 with TRBJ1-1, with D hard to call. The germline V gene has CDR1 SGHTA and CDR2 FQGNSA. Trimming took off 6 bases at V and 0 bases at J, with 11 bases between the two ends. The CDR3 covers 14 residues. The CDR3 DNA reads as TGTGCCAGCAGGCCACAGATCATGAACACTGAAGCTTTCTTT. Amino acid sequence: CASRPQIMNTEAFF.

This clone was seen only a few times. The J gene is TRBJ1-4, the V gene TRBV18, with D hard to call. This CDR3 region has 16 residues. CDR1 KGHSH and CDR2 LQKENI come from the germline V gene. The V end lost 1 base, the J end lost 0 bases, and 9 bases lay between the germline ends. The CDR3 reads CASSPRRLATNEKLFF. CDR3 nucleotide sequence: TGTGCCAGCTCACCACGCCGACTTGCAACTAATGAAAAACTGTTTTTT.

The chain has TRBV4-1 and TRBJ1-1; D uncertain. CDR3 size: 15 residues. The V gene's germline CDR1 is MGHRA and CDR2 YSYEKL. V shed 1 base and J shed 0 bases, with 9 bases lying between them. CDR3 in DNA: TGCGCCAGCAGCCAAGGTCGCGGGATGAACACTGAAGCTTTCTTT. Protein sequence: CASSQGRGMNTEAFF.

This rearrangement joins TRBV5-1 to TRBJ1-1, with D perhaps TRBD1 (5 bases). V lost 4 bases and J 3 bases, leaving 22 bases between the germline ends. Germline assignment: CDR1 SGHRS and CDR2 YFSETQ. This CDR3 contains 17 residues. Here the CDR3 reads CASSPFSPPGSYTEAFF. CDR3 nucleotides: TGCGCCAGCAGCCCGTTCAGTCCGCCAGGGTCCTACACTGAAGCTTTCTTT.